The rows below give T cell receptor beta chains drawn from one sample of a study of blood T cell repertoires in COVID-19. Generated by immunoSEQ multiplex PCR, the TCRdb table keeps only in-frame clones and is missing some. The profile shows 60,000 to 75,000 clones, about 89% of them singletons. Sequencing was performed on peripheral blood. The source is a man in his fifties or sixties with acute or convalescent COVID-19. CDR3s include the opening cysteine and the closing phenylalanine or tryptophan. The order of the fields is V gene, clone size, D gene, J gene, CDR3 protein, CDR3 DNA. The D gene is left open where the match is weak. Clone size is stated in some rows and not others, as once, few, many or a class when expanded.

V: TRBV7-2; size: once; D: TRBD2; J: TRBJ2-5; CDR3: CASSSRAGEETQYF; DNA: TGTGCCAGCAGCTCCCGAGCGGGGGAAGAGACCCAGTACTTC
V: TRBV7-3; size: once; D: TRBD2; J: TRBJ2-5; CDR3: CASSLTGTSNQETQYF; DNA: TGTGCCAGCAGCTTAACCGGGACTAGCAACCAAGAGACCCAGTACTTC
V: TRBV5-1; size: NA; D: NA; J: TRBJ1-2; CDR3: CASSPTGQANYGYTF; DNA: TGCGCCAGCAGCCCTACAGGGCAGGCTAACTATGGCTACACCTTC
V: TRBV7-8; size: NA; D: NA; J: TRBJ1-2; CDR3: CASSDLDRLNYGYTF; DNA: TGTGCCAGCAGCGATCTTGACAGGCTTAACTATGGCTACACCTTC
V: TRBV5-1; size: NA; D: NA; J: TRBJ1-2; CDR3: CASSLAGGGGYTF; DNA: TGCGCCAGCAGCTTGGCTGGGGGCGGGGGCTACACCTTC
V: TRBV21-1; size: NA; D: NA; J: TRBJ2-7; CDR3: CASSKVRLDRGKAYEQYF; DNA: TGTGCCAGCAGCAAAGTAAGACTCGACAGGGGTAAAGCCTACGAGCAGTACTTC
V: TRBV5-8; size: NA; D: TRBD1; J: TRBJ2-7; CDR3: CASSTRGAGGVYEQYF; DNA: TGTGCCAGCAGCACGAGGGGGGCAGGGGGCGTCTACGAGCAGTACTTC
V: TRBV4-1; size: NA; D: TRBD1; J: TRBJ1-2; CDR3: CASSTISPSTGGYGYTF; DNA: TGCGCCAGCAGCACTATTTCCCCTTCGACAGGGGGCTATGGCTACACCTTC
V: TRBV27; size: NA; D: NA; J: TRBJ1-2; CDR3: CASSPRLGGVMEYYGYTF; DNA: TGTGCCAGCAGTCCCCGTCTCGGGGGGGTGATGGAGTACTATGGCTACACCTTC
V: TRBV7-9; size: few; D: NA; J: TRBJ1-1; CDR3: CAGMGVNTEAFF; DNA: TGTGCCGGCATGGGAGTGAACACTGAAGCTTTCTTT
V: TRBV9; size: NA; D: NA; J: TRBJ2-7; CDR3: CASSVSPAARVSEQYF; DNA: TGTGCCAGCAGCGTATCCCCCGCCGCCAGGGTGAGCGAGCAGTACTTC
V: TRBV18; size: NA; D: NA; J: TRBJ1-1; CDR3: CASSRSTQPNPNTEAFF; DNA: TGTGCCAGCTCACGAAGTACTCAACCGAACCCGAACACTGAAGCTTTCTTT
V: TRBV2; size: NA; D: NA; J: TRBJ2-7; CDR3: CASTEGPAYYEQYF; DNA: TGTGCCAGCACTGAGGGCCCAGCATACTACGAGCAGTACTTC
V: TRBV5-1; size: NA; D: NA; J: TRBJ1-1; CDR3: CASSLLRGLNTEAFF; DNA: TGCGCCAGCAGCTTGTTGCGGGGTCTGAACACTGAAGCTTTCTTT
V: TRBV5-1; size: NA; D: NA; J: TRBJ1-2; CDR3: CASSPTAYGYTF; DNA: TGCGCCAGCAGCCCTACAGCCTATGGCTACACCTTC
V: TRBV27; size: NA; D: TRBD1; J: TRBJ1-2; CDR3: CASSQSRDRGQGYTF; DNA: TGTGCCAGCAGTCAATCCCGGGACAGGGGGCAAGGCTACACCTTC
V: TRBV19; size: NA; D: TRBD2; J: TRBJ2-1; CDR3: CASSVGGGANEQFF; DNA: TGTGCCAGTTCAGTAGGCGGGGGGGCCAATGAGCAGTTCTTC
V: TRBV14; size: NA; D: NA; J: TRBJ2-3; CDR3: CASSQGGLSTDTQYF; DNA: TGTGCCAGCAGCCAAGGCGGACTGAGCACAGATACGCAGTATTTT
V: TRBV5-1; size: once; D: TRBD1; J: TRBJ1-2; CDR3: CASSLDLGQVLPGGYTF; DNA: TGCGCCAGCAGCTTGGATCTGGGACAGGTCTTACCGGGGGGCTACACCTTC
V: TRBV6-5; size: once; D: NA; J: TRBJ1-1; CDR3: CASSYSGDYRSAFF; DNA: TGTGCCAGCAGTTACTCAGGGGATTACCGATCGGCTTTCTTT
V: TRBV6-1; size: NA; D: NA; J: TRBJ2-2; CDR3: CASSEAGQVFVNTGELFF; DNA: TGTGCCAGCAGTGAAGCGGGGCAGGTGTTCGTTAACACCGGGGAGCTGTTTTTT
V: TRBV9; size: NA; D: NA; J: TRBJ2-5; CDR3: CASSTGLKSEETQYF; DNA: TGTGCCAGCAGCACGGGTCTAAAATCGGAAGAGACCCAGTACTTC
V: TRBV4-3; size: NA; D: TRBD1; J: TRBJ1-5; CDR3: CASSQSTGNNQPQHF; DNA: TGCGCCAGCAGCCAATCGACAGGGAACAATCAGCCCCAGCATTTT
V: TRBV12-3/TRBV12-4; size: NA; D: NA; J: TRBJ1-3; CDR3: CASSEGGNTIYF; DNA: TGTGCCAGCAGTGAGGGTGGAAACACCATATATTTT
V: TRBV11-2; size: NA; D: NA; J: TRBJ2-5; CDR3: CASSPRPLTLSEETQYF; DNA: TGTGCCAGCAGCCCCCGGCCACTGACTCTGTCGGAAGAGACCCAGTACTTC
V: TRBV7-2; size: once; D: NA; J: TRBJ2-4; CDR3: CASSSRQANIQYF; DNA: TGTGCCAGCAGCTCCCGACAGGCAAACATTCAGTACTTC
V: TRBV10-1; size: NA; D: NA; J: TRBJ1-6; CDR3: CASSPTISPLHF; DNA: TGCGCCAGCAGTCCAACAATTTCACCCCTCCACTTT
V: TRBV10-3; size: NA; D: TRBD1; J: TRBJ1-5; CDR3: CAISEGGQINQPQHF; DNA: TGTGCCATCAGTGAGGGGGGACAGATCAATCAGCCCCAGCATTTT
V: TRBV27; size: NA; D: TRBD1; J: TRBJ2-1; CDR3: CASSTGDRGWEQFF; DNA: TGTGCCAGCAGTACCGGGGACAGGGGTTGGGAGCAGTTCTTC
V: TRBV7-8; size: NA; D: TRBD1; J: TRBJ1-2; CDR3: CASSRDRVAGYTF; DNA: TGTGCCAGCAGCCGAGACAGGGTTGCGGGCTACACCTTC
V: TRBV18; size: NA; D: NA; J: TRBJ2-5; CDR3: CASSRDPPTRGQETQYF; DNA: TGTGCCAGCTCGCGAGACCCGCCGACTCGCGGGCAAGAGACCCAGTACTTC
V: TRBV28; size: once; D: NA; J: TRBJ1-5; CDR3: CASRPTGAPQHF; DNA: TGTGCCAGCAGGCCCACAGGCGCGCCCCAGCATTTT
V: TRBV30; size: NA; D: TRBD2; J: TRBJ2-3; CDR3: CAWTGRGSTDTQYF; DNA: TGTGCCTGGACCGGGAGGGGGAGCACAGATACGCAGTATTTT
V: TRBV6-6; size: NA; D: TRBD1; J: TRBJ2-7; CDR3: CASSFGTGDLSYEQYF; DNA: TGTGCCAGCAGTTTCGGGACAGGGGATCTATCCTACGAGCAGTACTTC
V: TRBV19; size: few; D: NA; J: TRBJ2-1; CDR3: CASSIIPDNEQFF; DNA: TGTGCCAGTAGTATTATTCCCGACAATGAGCAGTTCTTC
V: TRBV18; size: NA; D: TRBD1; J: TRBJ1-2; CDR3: CASSPVGQDYGYTF; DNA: TGTGCCAGCTCACCAGTGGGACAGGACTATGGCTACACCTTC
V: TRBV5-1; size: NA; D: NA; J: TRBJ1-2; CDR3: CASRSDNGYTF; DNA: TGCGCCAGCAGATCCGACAATGGCTACACCTTC
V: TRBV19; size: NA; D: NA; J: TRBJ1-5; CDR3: CASSSGMSNQPQHF; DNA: TGTGCCAGTAGTTCAGGGATGAGCAATCAGCCCCAGCATTTT
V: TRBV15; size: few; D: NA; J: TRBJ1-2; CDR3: CATSRDQGRASDGYTF; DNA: TGTGCCACCAGCAGAGATCAGGGGAGGGCCTCGGATGGCTACACCTTC
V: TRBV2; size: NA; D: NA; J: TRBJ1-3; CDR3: CASSEWGVAGNTIYF; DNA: TGTGCCAGCAGTGAATGGGGGGTTGCTGGAAACACCATATATTTT
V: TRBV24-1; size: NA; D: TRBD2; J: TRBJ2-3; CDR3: CATSASLAGEQYF; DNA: TGTGCCACCAGTGCGTCACTAGCGGGGGAGCAGTATTTT
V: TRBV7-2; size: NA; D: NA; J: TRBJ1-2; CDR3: CASSLALPVYGYTF; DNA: TGTGCCAGCAGCTTAGCGCTCCCGGTCTATGGCTACACCTTC
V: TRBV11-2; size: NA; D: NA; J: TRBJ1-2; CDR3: CASSPQGRDYGYTF; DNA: TGTGCCAGCAGCCCTCAGGGGCGCGATTATGGCTACACCTTC
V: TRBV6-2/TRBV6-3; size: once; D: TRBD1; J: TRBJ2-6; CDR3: CASSRAGTGFPGANVLTF; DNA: TGTGCCAGCAGTCGGGCGGGGACAGGGTTCCCTGGGGCCAACGTCCTGACTTTC
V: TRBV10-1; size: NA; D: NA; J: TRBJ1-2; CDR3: CARIWRDGYGYTF; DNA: TGCGCCAGGATATGGCGGGATGGCTATGGCTACACCTTC
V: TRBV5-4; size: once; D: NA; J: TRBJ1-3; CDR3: CASSQERSGNTIYF; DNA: TGTGCCAGCAGCCAAGAGAGGTCTGGAAACACCATATATTTT
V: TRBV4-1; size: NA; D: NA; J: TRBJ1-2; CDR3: CASSQEDWGYGYTF; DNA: TGCGCCAGCAGCCAAGAGGACTGGGGCTATGGCTACACCTTC
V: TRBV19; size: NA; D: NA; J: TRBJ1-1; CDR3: CASRPVGGDHTEAFF; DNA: TGTGCCAGTAGGCCGGTGGGAGGGGATCACACTGAAGCTTTCTTT